This TCR beta chain was retrieved from a study of blood T cells in healthy people across ages. This clonotype was counted a few times. The authors ran a second PCR of 7 to 11 cycles using a sample-barcoded 5' primer and a J-beta primer mix. TCRdb called the 5' RACE reads again in MiXCR, with one record for every CDR3 protein. The sample includes 250,000 to 300,000 distinct CDR3 sequences, 25% to 30% of them seen just once. The CDR3 covers 16 residues. The V end was cut by 8 bases, the J end by 2 bases, with 17 bases between. Germline CDR1 KGHDR, CDR2 SFDVKD. The material sequenced was blood. The chain links TRBV24-1 to TRBJ2-2; D unclear. This clonotype originated in a woman between 70 and 85 years old in good health. The CDR3 nucleotides read TGTGCCACCACGTGGCCCCGCGCGATCAACACCGGGGAGCTGTTTTTT. This codes for CATTWPRAINTGELFF.